The rows below give T cell receptor beta chains drawn from one sample of a study of T cell changes during pregnancy in multiple sclerosis. This table comes from immunoSEQ multiplex PCR, and its TCRdb copy is limited to in-frame clones, with some not included. The sample shows about 93,000 clones, about 91% of them seen only once. This sample comprised peripheral blood, obtained before pregnancy. The receptors originated from a female donor with multiple sclerosis, enrolled in a pregnancy study. Each CDR3 is given with its conserved first and last residue. Each record gives: CDR3 protein, CDR3 DNA, clone size, J gene, V gene, D gene. D genes are given only for firm matches. Size values are once, few and many counts, or a class for expanded clones, and some rows have none.

CASSLVGGDTEAFF TGTGCCAGCAGCTTAGTGGGGGGGGACACTGAAGCTTTCTTT . TRBJ1-1 TRBV7-6 .
CAWSRARDHYEQYF TGTGCCTGGAGTAGGGCCAGGGATCACTACGAGCAGTACTTC . TRBJ2-7 TRBV30 .
CASSALGQNTEAFF TGTGCCAGCAGCGCGTTGGGGCAGAACACTGAAGCTTTCTTT . TRBJ1-1 TRBV7-9 .
CASSREGLYGYTF TGCGCCAGCAGCAGGGAGGGGCTCTATGGCTACACCTTC . TRBJ1-2 TRBV4-1 .
CAIRLAGSYEQYF TGTGCCATCCGACTAGCGGGATCCTACGAGCAGTACTTC . TRBJ2-7 TRBV10-3 TRBD2
CASSQDRPTRGNTIYF TGCGCCAGCAGCCAAGATCGACCAACGCGGGGAAACACCATATATTTT . TRBJ1-3 TRBV4-1 .
CASRDSLGTDTQYF TGTGCCAGCAGGGACAGCCTAGGGACAGATACGCAGTATTTT . TRBJ2-3 TRBV2 .
CASSSTRRGPYAEQYF TGTGCCAGCAGCTCAACAAGGAGAGGGCCGTACGCCGAGCAGTACTTC . TRBJ2-7 TRBV7-9 .
CARGRDSWIPANF TGTGCCAGGGGTCGGGACTCCTGGATCCCCGCAAACTTC . TRBJ2-5 TRBV9 .
CASNPGGVYEQYF TGTGCCAGCAACCCAGGGGGCGTCTACGAGCAGTACTTC . TRBJ2-7 TRBV28 TRBD1
CASSSPPRTEAFF TGTGCCAGCAGTTCCCCACCCCGGACTGAAGCTTTCTTT . TRBJ1-1 TRBV28 .
CASSLRSGRGSGANVLTPGTF TGCGCCAGCAGCTTGAGGAGTGGGAGGGGCTCTGGGGCCAACGTCCTGACCCCAGGGACTTTC . TRBJ2-6 TRBV5-1 TRBD2
CASSLAAGGYTGELFF TGTGCCAGCAGCTTGGCCGCAGGGGGATACACCGGGGAGCTGTTTTTT . TRBJ2-2 TRBV5-4 TRBD1
CASSLGTMNTEAFF TGTGCCAGCTCCCTTGGGACAATGAACACTGAAGCTTTCTTT . TRBJ1-1 TRBV18 .
CASSQDSWQYF TGTGCCAGCAGCCAAGACAGTTGGCAGTATTTT . TRBJ2-3 TRBV4-2 .
CASSLALGGYIQYF TGTGCCAGCAGCTTAGCGCTTGGGGGGTACATTCAGTACTTC once TRBJ2-4 TRBV7-2 .
CASSQYAGGPQETQYF TGCGCCAGCAGCCAGTACGCGGGGGGGCCCCAAGAGACCCAGTACTTC . TRBJ2-5 TRBV4-3 TRBD2
CAMQGQVNYGYTF TGTGCCATGCAAGGACAGGTTAACTATGGCTACACCTTC few TRBJ1-2 TRBV10-3 TRBD1
CASRRTGDNEQFF TGTGCCAGCAGGAGGACAGGAGACAATGAGCAGTTCTTC . TRBJ2-1 TRBV2 TRBD1
CASGLTGSAETQYF TGTGCCAGCGGCCTTACAGGGTCGGCGGAGACCCAGTACTTC . TRBJ2-5 TRBV28 .
CASSLARAVDTGELFF TGCGCCAGCAGCTTGGCGAGGGCCGTGGACACCGGGGAGCTGTTTTTT . TRBJ2-2 TRBV5-1 .
CSVEGGLYGKLFF TGCAGCGTTGAGGGGGGGCTGTATGGAAAACTGTTTTTT . TRBJ1-4 TRBV29-1 .
CASSQSGGLNEQFF TGTGCCAGCAGCCAAAGCGGGGGGTTGAATGAGCAGTTCTTC . TRBJ2-1 TRBV11-2 TRBD2
CASSTGTGPYNEQFF TGTGCCAGTAGTACCGGGACAGGGCCCTACAATGAGCAGTTCTTC . TRBJ2-1 TRBV19 TRBD1
CASSFAGFGELFF TGTGCCAGCAGCTTTGCGGGTTTCGGGGAGCTGTTTTTT . TRBJ2-2 TRBV7-9 .
CASSLARLYGYTF TGTGCCAGCAGTTTAGCCAGGCTCTATGGCTACACCTTC . TRBJ1-2 TRBV28 .
CASSLAGIEFF TGTGCCAGTAGTTTAGCGGGAATCGAGTTCTTC . TRBJ2-1 TRBV19 TRBD2